This is a list of T cell receptor beta chains from one sample in a study of T cell clonotyping in hematopoietic cell transplantation. Measured with immunoSEQ multiplex PCR; TCRdb has only the in-frame clones, and not every one. The data show roughly 3,000 clones, approximately 57% seen once. The material sequenced was peripheral blood mononuclear cells, taken 30 days after allogeneic stem cell transplant. All receptors come from a female patient between 30 and 40 years old who had an allogeneic stem cell transplant, so T cells may come from the graft donor. Some clones in this sample may be carry-over from other donors' samples. The CDR3 runs from the conserved cysteine through the conserved F or W. D genes are given only for firm matches. Clone size, where shown, is once, few, many, or a class for clones that have expanded.

d_call j_call clone_size cdr3_length v_call cdr3_aa cdr3_nt
. TRBJ1-4 . 15 TRBV9 CASSQRTGTNEKLFF TGTGCCAGCAGCCAACGAACAGGGACTAATGAAAAACTGTTTTTT
TRBD2 TRBJ2-7 . 13 TRBV27 CASSPGGSYEQYF TGTGCCAGCAGCCCGGGGGGCTCCTACGAGCAGTACTTC
. TRBJ2-1 . 14 TRBV5-4 CASSLFGKYNEQFF TGTGCCAGCAGCTTGTTCGGGAAATACAATGAGCAGTTCTTC
TRBD1 TRBJ1-5 . 13 TRBV29-1 CSAGQGGNQPQHF TGCAGCGCAGGACAGGGAGGGAATCAGCCCCAGCATTTT
. TRBJ2-7 . 11 TRBV5-4 CASSLDSEQYF TGTGCCAGCAGCTTGGACAGCGAGCAGTACTTC
. TRBJ2-1 . 15 TRBV7-3 CASSPWGGPLNEQFF TGTGCCAGCAGCCCGTGGGGGGGCCCTCTGAATGAGCAGTTCTTC
. TRBJ1-6 few 16 TRBV14 CASSQFGEVRGSPLHF TGTGCCAGCAGTCAATTTGGAGAAGTAAGAGGGTCACCCCTCCACTTT
. TRBJ2-3 few 14 TRBV2 CAGRGLAESYTQYF TGTGCCGGTCGGGGGCTAGCGGAAAGTTATACGCAGTATTTT
. TRBJ2-3 . 11 TRBV7-2 CASSFGGPGYF TGTGCCAGCAGCTTCGGGGGGCCGGGGTATTTT
TRBD1 TRBJ1-1 . 13 TRBV10-3 CATRTGRGPEAFF TGTGCCACTAGGACAGGGAGAGGCCCTGAAGCTTTCTTT
TRBD1 TRBJ1-1 . 15 TRBV23-1 CASSPITGGDTEAFF TGCGCCAGCAGCCCAATCACAGGGGGCGACACTGAAGCTTTCTTT
TRBD1 TRBJ1-1 . 15 TRBV25-1 CASSAPTGGFAEAFF TGTGCCAGCAGTGCCCCGACAGGGGGCTTTGCTGAAGCTTTCTTT
TRBD1 TRBJ2-6 . 21 TRBV7-8 CASSPRWTGLRDFSGANVLTF TGTGCCAGCAGCCCAAGATGGACAGGGCTCCGAGACTTCTCTGGGGCCAACGTCCTGACTTTC
. TRBJ2-2 few 15 TRBV30 CAWSWTVANTGELFF TGTGCCTGGAGCTGGACAGTCGCGAACACCGGGGAGCTGTTTTTT
. TRBJ1-1 . 15 TRBV9 CASSFTGGSNTEAFF TGTGCCAGCAGCTTCACGGGGGGCTCGAACACTGAAGCTTTCTTT
. TRBJ2-7 . 14 TRBV6-5 CASREAGDPNEQYF TGTGCCAGCAGGGAAGCAGGGGACCCCAACGAGCAGTACTTC
. TRBJ1-1 . 15 TRBV25-1 CASRPIGEMNTEAFF TGTGCCAGCAGACCCATCGGTGAGATGAACACTGAAGCTTTCTTT
. TRBJ2-2 once 11 TRBV5-1 CASWGDGELFF TGCGCCAGTTGGGGTGACGGGGAGCTGTTTTTT
TRBD1 TRBJ1-5 . 15 TRBV6-6 CASRQRTGTSQPQHF TGTGCCAGCAGACAAAGGACAGGGACGAGTCAGCCCCAGCATTTT
. TRBJ2-7 . 17 TRBV5-6 CASSPGPGSQHPYEQYF TGTGCCAGCAGCCCTGGACCAGGGAGTCAACACCCCTACGAGCAGTACTTC
TRBD1 TRBJ1-4 large 17 TRBV4-3 CASSQAPDRVRDEKLFF TGCGCCAGCAGCCAGGCCCCGGACAGGGTTAGGGATGAAAAACTGTTTTTT
TRBD1 TRBJ2-7 . 15 TRBV27 CASSPPDRVSYEQYF TGTGCCAGCAGTCCTCCGGACAGGGTCTCCTACGAGCAGTACTTC
TRBD2 TRBJ2-3 once 15 TRBV6-5 CASRQLAGGLDTQYF TGTGCCAGCAGACAACTAGCGGGGGGGCTAGATACGCAGTATTTT
TRBD1 TRBJ1-2 . 15 TRBV4-3 CASSQDSGTGAGYTF TGCGCCAGCAGCCAAGATTCCGGGACAGGCGCCGGCTACACCTTC
. TRBJ2-3 large 14 TRBV6-5 CASSYESSTDTQYF TGTGCCAGCAGTTACGAGTCCAGCACAGATACGCAGTATTTT
. TRBJ1-2 . 13 TRBV5-6 CASSLVNTDGYTF TGTGCCAGCAGCTTGGTCAATACGGATGGCTACACCTTC
. TRBJ2-2 . 15 TRBV5-8 CASSLGGQGIGELFF TGTGCCAGCAGCTTGGGGGGCCAGGGCATCGGGGAGCTGTTTTTT
. TRBJ1-1 . 14 TRBV30 CAWSVRASGAEAFF TGTGCCTGGAGTGTTCGTGCTTCGGGGGCTGAAGCTTTCTTT
. TRBJ2-7 . 14 TRBV6-5 CATGFSRVHYEQYF TGTGCCACGGGGTTTAGCCGGGTCCACTACGAGCAGTACTTC
. TRBJ1-2 medium-sized 15 TRBV6-1 CASSESPHSNYGYTF TGTGCCAGCAGTGAAAGCCCGCACAGTAACTATGGCTACACCTTC
. TRBJ2-5 once 15 TRBV6-5 CASSIYWGGWETQYF TGTGCCAGCAGTATCTATTGGGGGGGCTGGGAGACCCAGTACTTC
. TRBJ1-1 . 14 TRBV7-3 CASSSGPSNTEAFF TGTGCCAGCAGCTCGGGACCGTCGAACACTGAAGCTTTCTTT
. TRBJ1-1 . 13 TRBV5-1 CASRTTPNTEAFF TGCGCCAGCAGAACCACACCTAACACTGAAGCTTTCTTT
. TRBJ2-3 few 16 TRBV27 CASRSRRSDSTDTQYF TGTGCCAGCAGATCAAGGAGGTCCGATAGCACAGATACGCAGTATTTT
TRBD2 TRBJ2-3 . 20 TRBV5-1 CASSLRGPAGASPSTDTQYF TGCGCCAGCAGCTTAAGGGGCCCAGCGGGGGCCTCCCCTAGCACAGATACGCAGTATTTT
. TRBJ1-3 few 15 TRBV11-2 CASSAYGGGGNTIYF TGTGCCAGCAGCGCCTACGGGGGCGGGGGAAACACCATATATTTT
. TRBJ1-4 few 14 TRBV9 CASSVTAGVEKLFF TGTGCCAGCAGCGTGACAGCTGGGGTTGAAAAACTGTTTTTT
. TRBJ1-1 once 11 TRBV20-1 CSVWGITEAFF TGCAGTGTTTGGGGAATTACTGAAGCTTTCTTT
. TRBJ2-7 . 13 TRBV7-2 CASSPKEGHEQYF TGTGCCAGCAGCCCAAAGGAGGGCCACGAGCAGTACTTC
TRBD2 TRBJ2-4 large 17 TRBV11-3 CASSPATSGGAGDIQYF TGTGCCAGCAGCCCAGCTACTAGCGGGGGGGCCGGGGACATTCAGTACTTC
TRBD2 TRBJ2-6 medium-sized 19 TRBV23-1 CASIPLWGLTPSGANVLTF TGCGCCAGCATCCCCCTCTGGGGACTAACTCCCTCTGGGGCCAACGTCCTGACTTTC